This TCR beta chain was recorded in a study of blood T cell repertoires in COVID-19. Across the whole study: COVID-19 samples, acute and convalescent, were from the United States, Italy and Spain. PBMCs, B-cell-depleted T cells, or T cells provided the cDNA or gDNA that made up the material.

CDR1 is MRHNA and CDR2 is SNTAGT in the germline V gene. This CDR3 spans 16 amino acids. The V end was cut by 7 bases, the J end by 5 bases, with 21 bases between. Per the original data handling: It was from reference gene primer amplification that nucleated cell counts were estimated. Profiling relied on immunoSEQ multiplex PCR, and the TCRdb table lists in-frame clones only, not all of them. The DNA gave D and trimming, while V, J and clone size come from that table. The sample holds 95,000 to 150,000 clones, 80% seen once. This clone was picked up one time. The chain couples TRBV6-4 to TRBJ2-1, with TRBD2 as a possible D gene (6 bases). The sample comprised peripheral blood. The clonotype originates from a man between 60 and 75 years old with active or convalescent COVID-19. CDR3: CASNRTTNYLNNEQFF. CDR3 nucleotide sequence: TGTGCCAGCAACCGGACTACCAACTACCTTAACAATGAGCAGTTCTTC.